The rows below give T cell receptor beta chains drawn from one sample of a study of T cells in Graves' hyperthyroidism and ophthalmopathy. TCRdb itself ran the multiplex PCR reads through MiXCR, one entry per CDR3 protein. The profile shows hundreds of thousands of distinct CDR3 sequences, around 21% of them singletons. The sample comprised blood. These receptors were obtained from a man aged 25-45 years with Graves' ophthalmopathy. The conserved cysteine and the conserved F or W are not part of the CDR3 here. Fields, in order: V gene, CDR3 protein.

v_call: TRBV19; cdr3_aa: ASSMRATDTQY
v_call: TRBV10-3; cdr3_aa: AIGDSSNQPQH
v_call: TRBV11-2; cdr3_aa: ASSLAPGTGDGRVYEQY
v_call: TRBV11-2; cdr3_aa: ASSLEWTVSYEQY
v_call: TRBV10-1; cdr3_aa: ASSDSGQLNIQY
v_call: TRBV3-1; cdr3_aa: ASSQDSGRIGTGELF
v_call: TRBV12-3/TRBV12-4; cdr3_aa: ASSLGLWSYEQY
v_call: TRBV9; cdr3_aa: ASSDSAQGYQETQY
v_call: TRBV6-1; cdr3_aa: ASSRGFTEAF
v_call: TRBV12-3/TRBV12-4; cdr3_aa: ASSPLRTSAHNEQF
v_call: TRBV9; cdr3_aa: ASSVSGTANTGELF
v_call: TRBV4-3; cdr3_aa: ARTGLAAKNIQY
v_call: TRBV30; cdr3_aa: AWSVGRLNEQY
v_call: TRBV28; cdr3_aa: ASIQGGIREKLF
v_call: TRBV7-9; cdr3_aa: ASSGASNYGYT
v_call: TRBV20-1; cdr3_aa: SARVGTGGNEQF
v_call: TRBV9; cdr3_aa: ASSLIRTGGEQY
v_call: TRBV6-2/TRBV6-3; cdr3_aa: ASRRLDRGIRYGYT
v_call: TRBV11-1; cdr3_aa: ASSPTTGREEQF
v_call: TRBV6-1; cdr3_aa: ASSSISGNTIY
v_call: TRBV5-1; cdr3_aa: ASSPRGSPAVDETQY
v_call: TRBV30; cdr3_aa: AWSVGDNYGYT
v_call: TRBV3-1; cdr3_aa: ASSQSWGQAYEQY
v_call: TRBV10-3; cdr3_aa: ASSRTGLASSSYNEQF
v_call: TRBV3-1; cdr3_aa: ASSQDGGVKTEAF
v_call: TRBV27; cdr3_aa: ASSPGLALNYEQY
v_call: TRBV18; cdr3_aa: ASSPGDWYGYT
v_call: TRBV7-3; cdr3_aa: ASSLGSNPYYEQY
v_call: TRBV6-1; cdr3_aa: ASSEHWTVSYGYT
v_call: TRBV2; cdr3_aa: ASSERQPDYNSPLH
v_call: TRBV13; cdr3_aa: ASSLGPGLSPYEQY
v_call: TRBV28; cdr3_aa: ASSVSRLAFGSSYEQY
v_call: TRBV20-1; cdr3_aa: SARVSDREGGYT
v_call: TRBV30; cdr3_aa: AWRGTGGYSPLH
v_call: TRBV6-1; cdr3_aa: ASRRTGNTEAF
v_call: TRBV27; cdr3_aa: ASSFSGHSYEQY
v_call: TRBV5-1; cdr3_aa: ASRQRDRAEQF
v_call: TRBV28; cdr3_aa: ASSFNQRQRLNIQY
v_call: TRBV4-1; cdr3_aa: ASSQAPQGSLSRFTEAF
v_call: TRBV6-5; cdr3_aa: ASSYQVETQY
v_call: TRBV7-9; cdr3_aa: ASRRPDRTVTDTQY
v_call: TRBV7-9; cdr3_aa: ASSPTSGPSYNEQF
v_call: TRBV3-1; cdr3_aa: ASSQNRGEQF
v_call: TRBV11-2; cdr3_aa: ASSRRLALSTDTQY
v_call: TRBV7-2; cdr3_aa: ASSLYFPGQGISEETQY
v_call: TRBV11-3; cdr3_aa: ASSPQGLPTYNEQF
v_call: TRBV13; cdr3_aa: ASSPMGGTYNEQF
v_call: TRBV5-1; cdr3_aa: ASSSPDETQY
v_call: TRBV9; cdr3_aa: ASSVEGGSIYEQY
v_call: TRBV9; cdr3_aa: ASSKLGLAGETEQF